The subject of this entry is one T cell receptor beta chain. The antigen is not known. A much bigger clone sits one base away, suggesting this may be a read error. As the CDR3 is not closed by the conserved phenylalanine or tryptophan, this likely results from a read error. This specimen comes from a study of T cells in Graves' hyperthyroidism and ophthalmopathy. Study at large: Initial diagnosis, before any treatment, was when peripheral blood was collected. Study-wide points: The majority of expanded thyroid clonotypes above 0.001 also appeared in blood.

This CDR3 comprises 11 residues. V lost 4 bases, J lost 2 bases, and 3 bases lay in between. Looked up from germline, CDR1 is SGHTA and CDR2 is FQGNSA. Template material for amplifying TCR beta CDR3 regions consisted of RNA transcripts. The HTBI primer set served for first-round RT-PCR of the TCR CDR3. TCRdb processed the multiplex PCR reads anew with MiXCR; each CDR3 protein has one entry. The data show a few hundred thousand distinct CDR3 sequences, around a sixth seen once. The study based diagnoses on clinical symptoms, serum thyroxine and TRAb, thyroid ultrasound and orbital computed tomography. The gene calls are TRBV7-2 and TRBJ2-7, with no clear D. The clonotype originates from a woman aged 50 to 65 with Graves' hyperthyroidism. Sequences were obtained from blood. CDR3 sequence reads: CASSWAYEQYL. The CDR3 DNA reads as TGTGCCAGCAGCTGGGCCTACGAGCAGTACCTC.